This TCR beta chain was sequenced for a study of post-analysis software for immune sequencing data. Across the study: Disease trajectories encompassed relapsing-remitting, secondary progressive and progressive-relapsing multiple sclerosis.

Study results and limitations: With F measure, samples from one preparation batch clustered together strongly. Controls had significantly higher normalized Chao1 diversity than multiple sclerosis patients. Patients showed TRBV5-6, TRBV5-1 and TRBV20-1 among four to six TRBV segments more frequent than in controls.

TCR beta cDNA libraries included unique molecular identifiers. It was from about 0.94 to 9.7 million T cells that approximately 500,000 cDNA molecules came. TCRdb processed the PCR reads anew with MiXCR; each CDR3 protein has one entry. Found here are approximately 460,000 distinct CDR3 sequences, under 55% of them singletons; the top ten hold about 12%. V was pared by 4 bases and J by 0 bases, with 12 bases between. This CDR3 comprises 16 residues. The germline CDR1 and CDR2 sequences are KGHDR and SFDVKD. With regard to this clonotype: The target antigen is unknown.

The receptor's source is a girl under 18 with multiple sclerosis. Sequenced sample: blood. The J gene is TRBJ1-5, the V gene TRBV24-1, with D possibly TRBD1 on 5 matching bases. As DNA, the CDR3 is TGTGCCACCAGTGACCCACAGGAATATAGCAATCAGCCCCAGCATTTT. It translates to CATSDPQEYSNQPQHF.